This T cell receptor (beta chain) was obtained from a study of blood T cell repertoires in COVID-19 (dated by TCRdb to about 2020). Concerning the study at large: Samples from collaborators originated in the United States, Italy and Spain and spanned both the acute and convalescent phases of COVID-19. HLA class I and class II types, where available, came from metadata supplied by the sample provider rather than from assay-based typing. The prospective study material was composed of cDNA or gDNA derived from T cells, B-cell-depleted T cells, or PBMCs. The repertoires were released in a freely available public database intended as a resource for research on the immune response to SARS-CoV-2. A de-identified subject ID, COVID-19 status, age in years and sex were almost always included in the sample metadata. Deeply sampled blood TCRbeta repertoires from subjects exposed to, actively infected with, or recovered from COVID-19 were included in the dataset. Samples were obtained from the ongoing ImmuneRACE study (first 160 participants) and from about 1,300 subjects provided by 6 global collaborators.

Worth noting for this clone: It has no known antigen specificity. No base quality information exists; no much larger clone differs at one position.

Whole blood was collected in K2EDTA tubes by collaborating institutions according to the institutions' own protocols. For TCRbeta analysis, collaborators shipped samples in one of three forms: frozen whole blood, isolated PBMCs, or DNA extracted from either of those sample types. Relative to germline, V is missing 4 bases and J is missing 1 base, with 7 bases of the junction outside any gene match. Reading from cysteine to phenylalanine, the CDR3 counts 16 amino acids. Just CDR3 DNA is preserved here, 48 bases in frame from base 1. The germline V gene provides CDR1 SGHRS and CDR2 YFSETQ. The research as a whole found: Clinical and demographic metadata were provided uncurated, with the amount varying by source and participant.

The immunoSEQ Assay, a bias-controlled multiplex PCR, was used to amplify TCRbeta CDR3 regions from genomic DNA. The original methods were these. The number of nucleated cells in each sample was estimated by amplification of reference gene primers within the assay. To quantify the absolute abundance of each unique TCRbeta CDR3 rearrangement, sequence reads were collapsed and filtered. Productive Simpson clonality was computed per sample as the square root of Simpson's diversity index over productive rearrangements. TCRdb limited this immuneACCESS table to in-frame rearrangements with V and J called. A share of clones is missing; checked studies link under half to unresolved V genes, and the rest is unexplained. D and trimming come from the DNA, and the V and J calls and clone size come from that table. Within this sample are just over 95,000 clones, with approximately 80% of them counted one time only. 4.1% of the sample rests with the top ten.

The sequence links TRBV5-1 to TRBJ1-4; the central 7 bases match TRBD1. The receptor was derived from a man aged 60-69 years with acute or convalescent COVID-19. Sequenced: peripheral blood. The CDR3 reads CASSGQASGTNEKLFF. The DNA sequence follows: TGCGCCAGCAGCGGACAGGCGTCAGGAACTAATGAAAAACTGTTTTTT.